Below are 3 T cell receptor beta chains sequenced from a single sample in a study of cytomegalovirus exposure and HLA in healthy donors. It was with 60 Vbeta and 13 Jbeta primers that the PCR ran. Some clones are missing from TCRdb's copy, which holds only in-frame ones; the method was immunoSEQ multiplex PCR. The data hold some 180,000 clones, with 70% to 80% observed a single time. Sequencing was done on a sample of PBMCs. The receptors shown here come from a woman aged 30 to 39 in good health and CMV-seropositive.

J is TRBJ1-1 and V is TRBV28; 7 bases agree with TRBD1. Germline V gene sequence: CDR1 MDHEN, CDR2 SYDVKM. V was clipped by 6 bases and J by 1 base; unmatched bases: 5. The CDR3 covers 14 residues. CDR3 sequence (DNA): TGTGCCAGCAGGGCATACAGGGGGAACACTGAAGCTTTCTTT. The encoded protein is CASRAYRGNTEAFF. The full variable domain, rest sourced from reference TRBV28 and TRBJ1-1, is DVKVTQSSRYLVKRTGEKVFLECVQDMDHENMFWYRQDPGLGLRLIYFSYDVKMKEKGDIPEGYSVSREKKERFSLILESASTNQTSMYLCASRAYRGNTEAFFGQGTRLTVV.

V usage is TRBV21-1 and J usage is TRBJ1-1; TRBD1 was called by the table and not checked on the DNA. TRBV21-1 is described as a pseudogene. The CDR3 spans 15 residues. CDR3 region: CASSTKQGGITEAFF. The CDR3 bases are TGTGCCAGCAGCACCAAACAGGGGGGTATAACTGAAGCTTTCTTT.

The genes are TRBV27 and TRBJ1-2; possibly TRBD1 for D (6 bases). The CDR3 runs to 13 residues. Germline CDR1 and CDR2: MNHEY and SMNVEV (reference sequence). The V end lost 5 bases, the J end lost 7 bases, and 14 bases lay between the germline ends. CDR3 region: CASSASYRAGYTF. The CDR3 nucleotides read TGTGCCAGCAGTGCCTCCTACAGGGCTGGCTACACCTTC.